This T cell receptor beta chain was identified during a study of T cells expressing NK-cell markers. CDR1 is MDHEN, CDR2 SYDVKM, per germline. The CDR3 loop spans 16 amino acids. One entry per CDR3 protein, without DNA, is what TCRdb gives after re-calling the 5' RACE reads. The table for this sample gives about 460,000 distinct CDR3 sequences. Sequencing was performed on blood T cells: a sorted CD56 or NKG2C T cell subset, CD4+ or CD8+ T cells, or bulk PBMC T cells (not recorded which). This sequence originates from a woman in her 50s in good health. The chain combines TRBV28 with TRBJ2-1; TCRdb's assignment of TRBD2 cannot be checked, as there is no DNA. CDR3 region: CASSSHLAGRGNEQFF.